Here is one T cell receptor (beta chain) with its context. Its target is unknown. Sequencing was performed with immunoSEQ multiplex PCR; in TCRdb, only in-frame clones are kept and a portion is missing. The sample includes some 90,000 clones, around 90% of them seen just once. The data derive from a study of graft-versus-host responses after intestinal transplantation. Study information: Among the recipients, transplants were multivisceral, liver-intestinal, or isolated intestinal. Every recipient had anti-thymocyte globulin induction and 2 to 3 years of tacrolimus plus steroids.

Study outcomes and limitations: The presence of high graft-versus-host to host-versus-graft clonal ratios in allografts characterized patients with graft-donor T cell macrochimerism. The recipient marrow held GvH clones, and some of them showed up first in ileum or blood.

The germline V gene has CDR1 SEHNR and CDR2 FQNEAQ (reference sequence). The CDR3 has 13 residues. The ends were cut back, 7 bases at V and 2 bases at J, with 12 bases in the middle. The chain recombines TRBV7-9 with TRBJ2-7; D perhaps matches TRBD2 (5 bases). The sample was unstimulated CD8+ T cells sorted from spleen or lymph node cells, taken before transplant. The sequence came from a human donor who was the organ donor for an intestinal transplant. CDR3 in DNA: TGTGCCAGCAACTTGGACGGGGCCTACGAGCAGTACTTC. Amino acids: CASNLDGAYEQYF.